One sample yielded the 15 T cell receptor beta chains listed below, sequenced in a study of a mutant IDH1 vaccine in newly diagnosed glioma. Time point specified: week 5, during vaccination. Every vaccine dose comprised 300 ug of mutant IDH1 20-mer peptide plus topical imiquimod. These receptors have no known antigen. Sequencing was performed with immunoSEQ multiplex PCR; in TCRdb, only in-frame clones are kept and a portion is missing. The sample has approximately 76,000 clones, 75% to 95% seen once. The sequences come from PBMCs, collected from a glioma patient whose treatment included an IDH1 peptide vaccine. Source of these receptors: a woman aged 50 to 65 with glioma.

The rearrangement links TRBV27 to TRBJ1-1, with D possibly matching TRBD1 (5 bases). CDR1 is MNHEY, CDR2 SMNVEV, per germline (reference sequence). The CDR3 runs to 14 residues. The ends were cut back, 6 bases at V and 6 bases at J, with 17 bases in the middle. CDR3 sequence reads: CASSLRGLGAEAFF. The CDR3 DNA reads TGTGCCAGCAGCCTCCGTGGACTGGGGGCTGAAGCTTTCTTT.

This chain joins TRBV2 and TRBJ2-3; no reliable D call. CDR1 SNHLY and CDR2 FYNNEI come from the germline V gene. V gave up 6 bases and J gave up 6 bases, with 16 bases separating them. The CDR3 sequence is 14 residues long. CDR3 sequence: CASSPFTPGDTQYF. The DNA for the CDR3 is TGTGCCAGCAGCCCTTTCACCCCGGGCGATACGCAGTATTTT.

The chain carries TRBV5-1 and TRBJ1-3; unclear D gene. The germline CDR1 and CDR2 sequences are SGHRS and YFSETQ. The CDR3 runs 13 residues. V was trimmed by 7 bases and J by 0 bases, leaving 8 bases between them. This chain's CDR3 is CASAISSGNTIYF. The CDR3 nucleotides read TGCGCCAGCGCGATCAGCTCTGGAAACACCATATATTTT.

The chain joins TRBV6-5 to TRBJ2-2, with 10 bases matching TRBD2. In germline, CDR1 is MNHEY, CDR2 SVGAGI. Trimming removed 2 bases from V and 6 bases from J; junction bases left unmatched: 0. The CDR3 sequence is 14 residues long. CDR3 residues: CASSYLAGAGELFF. In DNA, the CDR3 is TGTGCCAGCAGTTACCTAGCGGGAGCCGGGGAGCTGTTTTTT.

The J gene is TRBJ2-3, the V gene TRBV5-1; 7 nucleotides agree with TRBD1. Looked up from germline, CDR1 is SGHRS and CDR2 is YFSETQ. Germline trimming cut 0 bases from V and 1 base from J; bases unmatched to any gene: 5. This CDR3 comprises 16 residues. The CDR3 region has the DNA TGCGCCAGCAGCTTGGCCAGGGGGAGCGGCACAGATACGCAGTATTTT. This encodes CASSLARGSGTDTQYF.

V gene TRBV28 combines with J gene TRBJ1-2, with D hard to call. Germline CDR1 MDHEN, CDR2 SYDVKM. Trimming stripped 4 bases from V and 3 bases from J, with 6 bases between. This CDR3 comprises 12 residues. The CDR3 bases are TGTGCCAGCAGTTCCAAACACTATGGCTACACCTTC. This encodes CASSSKHYGYTF.

J is TRBJ2-7 and V is TRBV5-1; 9 nucleotides line up with TRBD1. After removal of 6 bases from V and 2 bases from J, the junction contained 6 bases not matched to a gene. Per the germline V gene, CDR1 is SGHRS and CDR2 is YFSETQ. There are 14 residues in the CDR3. The CDR3 region has the DNA TGCGCCAGCAAATTCACAGGGGGCCCCTACGAGCAGTACTTC. Protein sequence: CASKFTGGPYEQYF.

The J gene is TRBJ2-2, the V gene TRBV4-1; 13 positions match TRBD2. This CDR3 has 17 residues. The germline gives CDR1 MGHRA, CDR2 YSYEKL. Losses at the gene ends were 4 bases for V and 6 bases for J; bases not matched to a gene: 8. CDR3 nucleotides: TGCGCCAGCAGCCTCCGGACTAGCGGGAGACTCGCCGGGGAGCTGTTTTTT. Translated: CASSLRTSGRLAGELFF.

This clone was picked up one time. CDR3 region: CASTLQDTQYF. In DNA form, the CDR3 reads TGTGCCAGCACCCTGCAGGATACGCAGTATTTT. The genes are TRBV6-5 and TRBJ2-3; D gene unclear. CDR3 length: 11 amino acids. Germline CDR1 and CDR2: MNHEY and SVGAGI. The V end lost 7 bases, the J end lost 6 bases, and 8 bases lay between the germline ends.

The chain uses TRBV6-5 and TRBJ2-2, with 7 bases fitting TRBD2. In germline, CDR1 is MNHEY, CDR2 SVGAGI. The CDR3 spans 14 residues. V lost 4 bases and J lost 4; bases outside the gene matches: 3. CDR3 protein: CASSSPGGTGELFF. In nucleotides, the CDR3 is TGTGCCAGCAGTTCCCCGGGGGGCACCGGGGAGCTGTTTTTT.

This clone was picked up one time. The chain has TRBV30 and TRBJ2-5; 8 nucleotides line up with TRBD1. The V and J ends lost 7 bases and 5 bases, in that order; junction bases with no gene match: 6. Germline-derived CDR1 and CDR2 are GTSNPN and SVGIG (reference sequence). The CDR3 is made up of 12 amino acids. The CDR3 DNA is TGTGCCTCTCAGGGGGCTGGCGAGACCCAGTACTTC. The encoded protein is CASQGAGETQYF.

The J gene is TRBJ2-1, the V gene TRBV5-8, with TRBD2 identical over 11 bases. The CDR3 extends over 15 amino acids. The germline V gene encodes CDR1 SGHTS and CDR2 YDEGEE. The trim removed 3 bases at V and 3 bases at J, leaving 2 bases unmatched. CDR3 protein: CASSSGTSGYNEQFF. CDR3 DNA: TGTGCCAGCAGCTCCGGGACTAGCGGCTACAATGAGCAGTTCTTC.

This chain links TRBV5-5 with TRBJ2-7; D not certain. V was shortened by 0 bases and J by 6 bases, with 10 bases between the two germline ends. CDR1 is SGHKS, CDR2 YYEKEE, per germline (reference sequence). CDR3 size: 13 residues. CDR3 amino acids: CASSLGRYIEQYF. In nucleotides, the CDR3 is TGTGCCAGCAGCTTGGGACGGTATATCGAGCAGTACTTC.

The chain joins TRBV5-1 to TRBJ2-3; the D gene is possibly TRBD2 (5 bases). Per the germline V gene, CDR1 is SGHRS and CDR2 is YFSETQ. The CDR3 contains 15 residues. Trimming shortened V by 0 bases and J by 2 bases, and 10 bases separated the two germline ends. The CDR3 here is CASSLGTRNTDTQYF. DNA for the CDR3: TGCGCCAGCAGCTTGGGGACTCGCAACACAGATACGCAGTATTTT.

The J gene is TRBJ2-7, the V gene TRBV29-1, with 10 bases lining up with TRBD1. Germline V gene lookup returns CDR1 SQVTM and CDR2 ANQGSEA. The CDR3 is 13 residues long. J gave up 5 bases and V 7 bases, and 8 bases lay outside the gene matches. The CDR3 loop is CSAISGTGDEQYF. The CDR3 nucleotides are TGCAGCGCCATATCCGGGACAGGGGACGAGCAGTACTTC.